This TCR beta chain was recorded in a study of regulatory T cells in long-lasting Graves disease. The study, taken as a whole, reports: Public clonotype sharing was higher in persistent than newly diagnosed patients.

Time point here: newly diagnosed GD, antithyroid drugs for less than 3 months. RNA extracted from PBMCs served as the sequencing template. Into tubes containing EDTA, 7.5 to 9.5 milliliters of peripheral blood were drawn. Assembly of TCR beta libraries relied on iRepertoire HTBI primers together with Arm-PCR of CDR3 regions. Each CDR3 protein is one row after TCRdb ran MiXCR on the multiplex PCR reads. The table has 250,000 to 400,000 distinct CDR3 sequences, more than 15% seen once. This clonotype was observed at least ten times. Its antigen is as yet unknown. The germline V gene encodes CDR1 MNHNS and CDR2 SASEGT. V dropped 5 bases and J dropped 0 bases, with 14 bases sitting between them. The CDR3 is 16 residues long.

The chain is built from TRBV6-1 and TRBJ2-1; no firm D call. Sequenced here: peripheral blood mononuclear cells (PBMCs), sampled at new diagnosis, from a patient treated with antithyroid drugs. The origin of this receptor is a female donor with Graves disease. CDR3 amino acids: CASSQLGGSSYNEQFF. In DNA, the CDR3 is TGTGCCAGCAGTCAGCTGGGCGGCAGCTCCTACAATGAGCAGTTCTTC.